The 20 T cell receptor beta chains given below trace back to one sample, sequenced in a study of cytomegalovirus exposure and HLA in healthy donors. 13 Jbeta primers and 60 Vbeta primers were used for the PCR. Profiling relied on immunoSEQ multiplex PCR, and the TCRdb table lists in-frame clones only, not all of them. This sample has some 160,000 clones; less than 90% occur once, and the top ten carry more than 1.5%. Sequencing input: PBMCs. The receptor set was obtained from a young man in good health and CMV-seronegative.

The rearrangement uses TRBV6-7 and TRBJ2-5, with D unclear. The closer fit of TRBJ2-7 to the DNA end suggests the J call may be wrong. TRBV6-7 is known as an ORF, though its function is uncertain. This CDR3 region has 16 residues. CDR3: CASSYVYWSKAYEQYF. CDR3 bases: TGTGCCAGCAGTTACGTATACTGGAGTAAAGCCTACGAGCAGTACTTC.

The V and J genes are TRBV7-2 and TRBJ2-2, with 8 bases matching TRBD2. Trimming took 5 bases from V and 6 from J; bases not matched to a gene: 11. The CDR3 is 16 residues long. Germline assignment: CDR1 SGHTA and CDR2 FQGNSA. As DNA, the CDR3 is TGTGCCAGCAGCCCCCCCGGGACTAGTAAGGCCGGGGAGCTGTTTTTT. This sequence encodes CASSPPGTSKAGELFF.

J is TRBJ2-4 and V is TRBV5-1; no reliable D call. Germline assignment: CDR1 SGHRS and CDR2 YFSETQ. This CDR3 contains 14 residues. V lost 0 bases and J lost 3, with 7 bases in between. The CDR3 bases are TGCGCCAGCAGCTTGGATACAGTCAAAAACATTCAGTACTTC. It specifies CASSLDTVKNIQYF.

This chain joins TRBV10-3 and TRBJ2-1; the match to TRBD2 covers 7 bases. V trimming: 11 bases; J trimming: 0 bases; junction bases outside the gene matches: 13. The germline CDR1 and CDR2 sequences are ENHRY and SYGVKD. The CDR3 is made up of 16 amino acids. The CDR3 coding sequence is TGTGCCGCAACCGGGGGTGGGGACTACTCCTACAATGAGCAGTTCTTC. Translated: CAATGGGDYSYNEQFF.

CDR3: CALGAGTEAFF. The CDR3 region has the DNA TGTGCTTTGGGGGCAGGGACTGAAGCTTTCTTT. The V call is TRBV30, the J call TRBJ1-1, with D possibly matching TRBD1 (6 bases). Germline V lookup: CDR1 GTSNPN, CDR2 SVGIG (reference sequence). The CDR3 totals 11 residues.

The chain links TRBV30 to TRBJ2-5; TRBD1 aligns across 7 bases. The germline gives CDR1 GTSNPN, CDR2 SVGIG (reference sequence). J lost 5 bases, V lost 0 bases, and 3 bases had no gene match. The length of the CDR3 is 13 residues. For the CDR3, the DNA is TGTGCCTGGAGTGTCGACAGGGAGGAGACCCAGTACTTC. Protein product: CAWSVDREETQYF. The whole variable domain, filled in from reference TRBV30 and TRBJ2-5, reads SQTIHQWPATLVQPVGSPLSLECTVEGTSNPNLYWYRQAAGRGLQLLFYSVGIGQISSEVPQNLSASRPQDRQFILSSKKLLLSDSGFYLCAWSVDREETQYFGPGTRLLVL.

The chain couples TRBV4-1 to TRBJ2-1; 8 bases agree with TRBD1. The CDR3 spans 15 residues. Germline V lookup: CDR1 MGHRA, CDR2 YSYEKL. The junction had 6 bases not matched to a gene; V was cut back by 1 base and J by 7 bases. The DNA for the CDR3 is TGCGCCAGCAGCCAAGGGCAGGGGGCGGTTAATGAGCAGTTCTTC. Protein sequence: CASSQGQGAVNEQFF.

In its sample, this clone was seen a few times. The chain couples TRBV5-1 to TRBJ2-2; D is perhaps TRBD2 (6 bases). The V gene's germline CDR1 is SGHRS and CDR2 YFSETQ. Trimming took 0 bases from V and 5 from J, leaving 11 bases between them. The CDR3 runs 15 residues. The CDR3 region has the DNA TGCGCCAGCAGCTTGGTCCAGCGGGCGACCGGGGAGCTGTTTTTT. Protein sequence: CASSLVQRATGELFF.

This chain connects TRBV25-1 to TRBJ2-7; no clear D. The CDR3 sequence is 13 residues long. Germline V gives CDR1 MGHDK, CDR2 SYGVNS. The V and J ends lost 2 bases and 3 bases respectively, with 8 bases between them. CDR3 loop: CASSEGRYYEQYF. CDR3 DNA sequence: TGTGCCAGCAGTGAAGGCAGGTACTACGAGCAGTACTTC.

The rearrangement links TRBV10-3 to TRBJ1-5; D might be TRBD1 (6 bases). This CDR3 contains 15 residues. Trimming took off 4 bases at V and 0 bases at J, with 10 bases between the two ends. Germline V gene lookup returns CDR1 ENHRY and CDR2 SYGVKD. The CDR3 here is CAISVRGGSNQPQHF. The CDR3 coding sequence is TGTGCCATCAGTGTTCGAGGGGGTAGCAATCAGCCCCAGCATTTT.

This clone was detected a few times. The chain employs TRBV7-9 and TRBJ1-1; D remains unclear. Germline assignment: CDR1 SEHNR and CDR2 FQNEAQ (reference sequence). Trimming shortened V by 5 bases and J by 8 bases, and 9 bases separated the two germline ends. CDR3 length: 11 amino acids. The CDR3 nucleotides are TGTGCCAGCAGCGAGGCATTAGAAGCTTTCTTT. Translating gives CASSEALEAFF.

This clone was seen only once. This rearrangement joins TRBV19 to TRBJ2-5; 9 bases map to TRBD1. The ends lost 6 bases at V and 5 bases at J; junction bases unmatched: 10. The CDR3 has 15 amino acids. Germline V CDR1 and CDR2: LNHDA, SQIVND (reference sequence). The CDR3: CASSLAGTGMETQYF. The CDR3 DNA follows: TGTGCCAGTAGCCTGGCCGGGACAGGGATGGAGACCCAGTACTTC.

The chain carries TRBV5-4 and TRBJ2-6; 10 bases line up with TRBD1. The CDR3 spans 15 residues. CDR1 and CDR2 (germline): SGHNT, YYREEE (reference sequence). With V trimmed by 3 bases and J by 8 bases, 5 bases remained unmatched. In DNA, the CDR3 is TGTGCCAGCAGCTCCCGGGACAGGGGCCCCAACGTCCTGACTTTC. It codes for CASSSRDRGPNVLTF.

The chain joins TRBV5-4 to TRBJ1-1, with D perhaps TRBD1 (5 bases). The CDR3 consists of 13 residues. Looked up from germline, CDR1 is SGHNT and CDR2 is YYREEE (reference sequence). Trimming removed 4 bases at V and 11 bases at J, with 18 bases between. The CDR3 DNA reads TGTGCCAGCAGCCGAAATCAGGGCGGAGGGGCTTTCTTT. Translating it yields CASSRNQGGGAFF.

The J gene is TRBJ2-5, the V gene TRBV9; D may be TRBD1 (5 bases). Deletions cut 3 bases from V and 5 bases from J, with 8 bases between. The CDR3 totals 12 residues. CDR1 and CDR2 (germline): SGDLS, YYNGEE. The CDR3 is CASSGRQETQYF. The CDR3 nucleotides are TGTGCCAGCAGCGGTCGACAGGAGACCCAGTACTTC.

The chain couples TRBV19 to TRBJ1-2; 10 bases agree with TRBD1. The trim removed 4 bases at V and 5 bases at J, leaving 4 bases unmatched. CDR3 length equals 14 residues. In germline, CDR1 is LNHDA, CDR2 SQIVND (reference sequence). CDR3 residues: CASSTGTGVYGYTF. For the CDR3, the DNA is TGTGCCAGTAGTACCGGGACAGGGGTTTATGGCTACACCTTC.

The chain links TRBV5-6 to TRBJ2-7, with TRBD1 identical over 9 bases. This CDR3 contains 17 residues. V lost 0 bases to trimming and J lost 5 bases; unmatched junction nucleotides: 12. CDR1 and CDR2 from the germline V gene are SGHDT and YYEEEE. This CDR3 is CASSLAGIGQGLDEQYF. DNA of the CDR3: TGTGCCAGCAGCTTGGCCGGGATCGGACAGGGGCTCGACGAGCAGTACTTC.

The chain has TRBV19 and TRBJ1-4; 9 bases agree with TRBD1. This CDR3 spans 14 amino acids. The J segment lost 4 bases and the V segment lost 8 bases, leaving 5 bases of the junction unmatched. Germline V gene lookup returns CDR1 LNHDA and CDR2 SQIVND (reference sequence). CDR3 residues: CASATGGVNEKLFF. CDR3 DNA: TGTGCCAGTGCCACAGGGGGCGTTAATGAAAAACTGTTTTTT.

CDR3 nucleotides: TGTGCCAGCAGCAAATGGGGACAGGCCTCCTCCTACGAGCAGTACTTC. This gives the protein CASSKWGQASSYEQYF. The chain has TRBV11-2 and TRBJ2-7, with TRBD1 matching 8 bases. Germline values: CDR1 SGHAT, CDR2 FQNNGV. This CDR3 region has 16 residues. J gave up 0 bases and V 5 bases, and 9 bases lay outside the gene matches.

The chain combines TRBV2 with TRBJ2-1, with 12 positions matching TRBD1. The CDR3 length is 14 residues. J was trimmed by 7 bases and V by 6 bases; bases with no gene match: 4. Germline CDR1 reads SNHLY; CDR2 reads FYNNEI. The CDR3 reads CASSPGQGANEQFF. Written as DNA, the CDR3 is TGTGCCAGCAGCCCGGGACAGGGGGCAAATGAGCAGTTCTTC.